This is a list of T cell receptor beta chains from one sample in a study of shared clonotypes between healthy human individuals. Some clones are missing from TCRdb's copy, which holds only in-frame ones; the method was immunoSEQ multiplex PCR. The data hold 550,000 to 600,000 clones, with around three quarters observed a single time. The sequenced material came from PBMCs. The receptors shown here come from a woman aged 40 to 55 in good health. Some clones in this sample may be carry-over from other donors' samples. CDR3s include the opening cysteine and the closing phenylalanine or tryptophan. D genes are given only for firm matches. The size entry is marked missing in some rows and otherwise reads once, few, many or a size class.

clone_size d_call j_call cdr3_length v_call cdr3_aa cdr3_nt
- - TRBJ1-5 12 TRBV6-5 CASSSSWQPQHF TGTGCCAGCAGTTCCTCCTGGCAGCCCCAGCATTTT
- - TRBJ1-5 17 TRBV2 CASREGRIPNSNQPQHF TGTGCCAGCAGAGAGGGACGGATACCTAATAGCAATCAGCCCCAGCATTTT
- - TRBJ2-7 13 TRBV28 CASSSGLSYEQYF TGTGCCAGCAGTAGCGGACTCTCCTACGAGCAGTACTTC
- - TRBJ2-2 17 TRBV4-1 CASSQEPGSANTGELFF TGCGCCAGCAGCCAGGAACCCGGTTCGGCGAACACCGGGGAGCTGTTTTTT
- - TRBJ1-1 16 TRBV6-6 CASSYSGGGQNTEVFF TGTGCCAGCAGTTACTCGGGCGGAGGACAGAACACTGAAGTTTTCTTT
- - TRBJ2-2 13 TRBV19 CASSIDRTGELFF TGTGCCAGTAGTATAGATCGGACCGGGGAGCTGTTTTTT
- - TRBJ2-7 14 TRBV6-1 CASSPRPREGEQYF TGTGCCAGCAGTCCCCGCCCCCGGGAAGGCGAGCAGTACTTC
- TRBD1 TRBJ2-5 16 TRBV19 CASSPGQGQVLETQYF TGTGCCAGTAGTCCCGGACAGGGTCAGGTCTTGGAGACCCAGTACTTC
- TRBD1 TRBJ2-1 15 TRBV9 CASSTGQGSYNEQFF TGTGCCAGCAGCACTGGACAGGGAAGCTACAATGAGCAGTTCTTC
- TRBD2 TRBJ2-7 17 TRBV10-3 CAISEPAGGQSAYEQYF TGTGCCATCAGTGAGCCAGCGGGAGGGCAATCAGCCTACGAGCAGTACTTC
- TRBD1 TRBJ1-2 16 TRBV28 CASRSPGGPLNYGYTF TGTGCCAGCAGATCCCCAGGGGGGCCTCTAAACTATGGCTACACCTTC
- - TRBJ2-7 15 TRBV7-2 CASSLDFWLAREQYF TGTGCCAGCAGCTTAGACTTCTGGCTAGCGAGGGAGCAGTACTTC
- TRBD2 TRBJ2-3 16 TRBV27 CASSSPRASGTDTQYF TGTGCCAGCAGTTCCCCCCGGGCTAGCGGGACAGATACGCAGTATTTT
- TRBD1 TRBJ2-7 16 TRBV5-1 CASSDGDRGSSYEQYF TGCGCCAGCAGCGACGGGGACAGGGGGAGCTCCTACGAGCAGTACTTC
- TRBD2 TRBJ2-1 15 TRBV6-4 CASSDGSSGSTEQFF TGTGCCAGCAGTGACGGATCTAGCGGGAGCACTGAGCAGTTCTTC
- TRBD1 TRBJ2-7 15 TRBV5-1 CASSFTGGASYEQYF TGCGCCAGCAGCTTCACAGGGGGCGCGTCCTACGAGCAGTACTTC
- TRBD2 TRBJ2-3 17 TRBV7-3 CASSLNGFAGGPDTQYF TGTGCCAGCAGCTTAAATGGGTTCGCGGGAGGTCCAGATACGCAGTATTTT
- - TRBJ2-2 17 TRBV9 CASSVGEGKGGTGELFF TGTGCCAGCAGCGTAGGGGAAGGGAAGGGCGGAACCGGGGAGCTGTTTTTT
- - TRBJ1-5 14 TRBV5-8 CASSWGGPNQPQHF TGTGCCAGCAGCTGGGGGGGGCCCAATCAGCCCCAGCATTTT
- - TRBJ2-7 14 TRBV25-1 CASSRPRARREQYF TGTGCCAGCAGTCGGCCAAGGGCCCGACGCGAGCAGTACTTC
- - TRBJ2-7 13 TRBV6-1 CASSLSAPYEQYF TGTGCCAGCAGCCTCAGCGCGCCCTACGAGCAGTACTTC
- - TRBJ2-3 14 TRBV29-1 CSVVGDLLGDTQYF TGCAGCGTTGTGGGGGACCTCCTGGGGGATACGCAGTATTTT
- TRBD2 TRBJ2-3 14 TRBV27 CASSSGLAGDTQYF TGTGCCAGCAGTTCAGGACTAGCGGGAGATACGCAGTATTTT
- - TRBJ1-2 15 TRBV28 CASTPGGSGRYGYTF TGTGCCAGCACGCCCGGGGGGTCCGGGCGCTATGGCTACACCTTC
- TRBD1 TRBJ2-5 13 TRBV6-4 CASSRDSQETQYF TGTGCCAGCAGTCGGGACAGCCAAGAGACCCAGTACTTC
- - TRBJ2-7 13 TRBV5-4 CASSLGTDYEQYF TGTGCCAGCAGCCTCGGGACTGATTACGAGCAGTACTTC
- - TRBJ2-7 15 TRBV4-2 CASSQVGGTTYEQYF TGTGCCAGCAGCCAAGTTGGGGGGACGACGTACGAGCAGTACTTC
few TRBD2 TRBJ2-1 17 TRBV6-1 CASSEKTGTSGTFKQFF TGTGCCAGCAGTGAAAAAACCGGGACTAGCGGGACCTTTAAGCAGTTCTTC
- - TRBJ1-5 16 TRBV6-1 CASSEAGPGINQPQHF TGTGCCAGCAGTGAAGCAGGCCCAGGGATAAATCAGCCCCAGCATTTT
- - TRBJ1-1 15 TRBV14 CASSLEGQMNTEAFF TGTGCCAGCAGCCTAGAGGGACAAATGAACACTGAAGCTTTCTTT
- - TRBJ1-2 18 TRBV13 CASSLGLTGGGGNYGYTF TGTGCCAGCAGCTTAGGCCTAACCGGCGGCGGGGGAAACTATGGCTACACCTTC
- - TRBJ2-2 16 TRBV27 CASSFKGPLGPGELFF TGTGCCAGCAGTTTTAAGGGACCCTTGGGGCCCGGGGAGCTGTTTTTT
- - TRBJ2-1 15 TRBV18 CASSPRGDLTGEQFF TGTGCCAGCTCACCCCGGGGCGACCTAACGGGGGAGCAGTTCTTC